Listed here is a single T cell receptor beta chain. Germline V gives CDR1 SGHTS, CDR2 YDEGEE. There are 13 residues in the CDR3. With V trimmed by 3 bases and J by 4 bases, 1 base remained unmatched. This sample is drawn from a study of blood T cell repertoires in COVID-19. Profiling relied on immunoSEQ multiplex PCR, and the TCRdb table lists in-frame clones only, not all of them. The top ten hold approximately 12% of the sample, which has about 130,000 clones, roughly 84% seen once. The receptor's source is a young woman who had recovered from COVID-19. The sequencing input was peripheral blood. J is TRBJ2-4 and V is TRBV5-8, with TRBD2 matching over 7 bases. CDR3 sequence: CASSSGRKNIQYF. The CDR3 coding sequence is TGTGCCAGCAGCTCCGGGAGGAAAAACATTCAGTACTTC.